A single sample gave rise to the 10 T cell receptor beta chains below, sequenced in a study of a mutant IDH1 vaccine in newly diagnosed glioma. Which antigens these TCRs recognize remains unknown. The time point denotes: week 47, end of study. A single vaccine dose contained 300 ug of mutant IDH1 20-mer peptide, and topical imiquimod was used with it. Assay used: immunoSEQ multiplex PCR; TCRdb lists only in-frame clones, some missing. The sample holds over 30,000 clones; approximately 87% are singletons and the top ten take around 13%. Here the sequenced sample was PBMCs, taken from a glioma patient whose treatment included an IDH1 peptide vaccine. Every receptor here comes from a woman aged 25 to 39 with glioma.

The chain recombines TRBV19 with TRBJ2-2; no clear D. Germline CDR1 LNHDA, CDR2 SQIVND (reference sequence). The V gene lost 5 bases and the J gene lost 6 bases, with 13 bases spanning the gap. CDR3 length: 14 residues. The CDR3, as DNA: TGTGCCAGTAGTGCCCCAATGGTGGCCGGGGAGCTGTTTTTT. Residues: CASSAPMVAGELFF.

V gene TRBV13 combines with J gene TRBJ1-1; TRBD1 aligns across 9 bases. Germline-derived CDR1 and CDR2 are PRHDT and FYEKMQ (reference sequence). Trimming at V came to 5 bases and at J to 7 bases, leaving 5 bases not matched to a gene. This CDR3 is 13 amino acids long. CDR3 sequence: CASSLGTGIEAFF. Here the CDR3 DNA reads TGTGCCAGCAGCCTCGGGACAGGGATTGAAGCTTTCTTT. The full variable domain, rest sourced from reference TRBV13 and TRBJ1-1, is AAGVIQSPRHLIKEKRETATLKCYPIPRHDTVYWYQQGPGQDPQFLISFYEKMQSDKGSIPDRFSAQQFSDYHSELNMSSLELGDSALYFCASSLGTGIEAFFGQGTRLTVV.

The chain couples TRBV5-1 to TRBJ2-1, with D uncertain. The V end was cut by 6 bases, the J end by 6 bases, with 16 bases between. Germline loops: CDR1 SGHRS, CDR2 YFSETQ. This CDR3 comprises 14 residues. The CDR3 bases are TGCGCCAGCACGTCCGGTTTTAAGGTCAATGAGCAGTTCTTC. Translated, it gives CASTSGFKVNEQFF.

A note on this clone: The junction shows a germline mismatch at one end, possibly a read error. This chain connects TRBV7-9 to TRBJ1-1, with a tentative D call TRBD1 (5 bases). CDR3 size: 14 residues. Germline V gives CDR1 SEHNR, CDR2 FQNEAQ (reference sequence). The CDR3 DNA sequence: TGTGCCAGCAGCTCCGCCGGAGGCTACAAGGAGGGGATCTTT. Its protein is CASSSAGGYKEGIF.

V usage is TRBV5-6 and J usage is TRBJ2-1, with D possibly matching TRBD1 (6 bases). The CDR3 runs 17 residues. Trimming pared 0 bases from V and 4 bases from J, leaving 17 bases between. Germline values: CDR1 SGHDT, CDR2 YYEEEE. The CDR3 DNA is TGTGCCAGCAGCTTGGTGGGTTGGGGGCTTAGGTACAATGAGCAGTTCTTC. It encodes CASSLVGWGLRYNEQFF. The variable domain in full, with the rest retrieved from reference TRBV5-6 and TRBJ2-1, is DAGVTQSPTHLIKTRGQQVTLRCSPKSGHDTVSWYQQALGQGPQFIFQYYEEEERQRGNFPDRFSGHQFPNYSSELNVNALLLGDSALYLCASSLVGWGLRYNEQFFGPGTRLTVL.

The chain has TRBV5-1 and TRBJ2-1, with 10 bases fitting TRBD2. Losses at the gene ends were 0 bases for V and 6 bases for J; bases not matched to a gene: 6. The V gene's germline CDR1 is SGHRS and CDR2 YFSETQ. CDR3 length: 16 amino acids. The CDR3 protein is CASSLGGAGGLNEQFF. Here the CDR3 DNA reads TGCGCCAGCAGCTTGGGCGGAGCGGGGGGGCTCAATGAGCAGTTCTTC. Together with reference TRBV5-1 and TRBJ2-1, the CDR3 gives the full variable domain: KAGVTQTPRYLIKTRGQQVTLSCSPISGHRSVSWYQQTPGQGLQFLFEYFSETQRNKGNFPGRFSGRQFSNSRSEMNVSTLELGDSALYLCASSLGGAGGLNEQFFGPGTRLTVL.

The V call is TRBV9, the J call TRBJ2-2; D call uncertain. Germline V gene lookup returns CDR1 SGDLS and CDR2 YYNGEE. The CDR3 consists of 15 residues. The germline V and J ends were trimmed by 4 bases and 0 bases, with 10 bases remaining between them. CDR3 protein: CASSLSIPNTGELFF. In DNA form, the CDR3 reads TGTGCCAGCAGCCTAAGCATCCCGAACACCGGGGAGCTGTTTTTT.

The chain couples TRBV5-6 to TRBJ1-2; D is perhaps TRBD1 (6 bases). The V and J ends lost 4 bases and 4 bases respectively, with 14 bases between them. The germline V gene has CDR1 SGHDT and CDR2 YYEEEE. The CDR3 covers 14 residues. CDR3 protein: CASSPGTTLYGYTF. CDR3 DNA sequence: TGTGCCAGCAGCCCAGGGACAACCCTCTATGGCTACACCTTC.

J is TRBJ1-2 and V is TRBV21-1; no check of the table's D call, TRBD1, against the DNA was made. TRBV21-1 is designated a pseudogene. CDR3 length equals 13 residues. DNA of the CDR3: TGTGCCAGCAACCTTAAGGGGAACTATGGCTACACCTTC. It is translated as CASNLKGNYGYTF.

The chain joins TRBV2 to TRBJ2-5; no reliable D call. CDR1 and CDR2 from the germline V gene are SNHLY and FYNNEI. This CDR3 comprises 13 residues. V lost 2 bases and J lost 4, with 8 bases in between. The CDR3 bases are TGTGCCAGCAGTGAAAACCCAAGAGAGACCCAGTACTTC. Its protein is CASSENPRETQYF.